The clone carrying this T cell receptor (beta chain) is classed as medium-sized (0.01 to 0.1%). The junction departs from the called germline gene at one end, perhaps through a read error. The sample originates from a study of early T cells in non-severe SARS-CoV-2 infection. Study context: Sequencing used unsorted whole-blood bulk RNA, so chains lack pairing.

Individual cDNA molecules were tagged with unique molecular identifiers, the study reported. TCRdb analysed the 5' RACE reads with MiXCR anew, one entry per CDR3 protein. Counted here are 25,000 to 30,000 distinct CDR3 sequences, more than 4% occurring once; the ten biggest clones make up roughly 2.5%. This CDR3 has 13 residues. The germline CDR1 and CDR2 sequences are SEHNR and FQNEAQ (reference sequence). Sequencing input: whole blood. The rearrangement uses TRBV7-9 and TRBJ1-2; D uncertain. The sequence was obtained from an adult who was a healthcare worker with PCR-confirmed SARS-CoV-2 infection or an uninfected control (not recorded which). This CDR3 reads CASSLGPDGRGSF. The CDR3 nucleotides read TGTGCCAGCAGCTTGGGTCCCGACGGTCGCGGCTCCTTC.